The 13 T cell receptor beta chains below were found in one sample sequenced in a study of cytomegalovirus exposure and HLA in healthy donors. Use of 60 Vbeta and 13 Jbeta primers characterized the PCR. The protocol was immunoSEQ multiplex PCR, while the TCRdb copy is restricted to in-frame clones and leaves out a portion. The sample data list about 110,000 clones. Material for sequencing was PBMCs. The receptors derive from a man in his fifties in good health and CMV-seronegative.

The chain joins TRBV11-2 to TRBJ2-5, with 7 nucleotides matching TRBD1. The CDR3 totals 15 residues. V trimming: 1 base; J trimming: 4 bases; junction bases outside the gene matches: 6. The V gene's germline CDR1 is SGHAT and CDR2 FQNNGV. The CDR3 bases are TGTGCCAGCAGCTTAGGGGCAGGGGGAACAGAGACCCAGTACTTC. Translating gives CASSLGAGGTETQYF.

CDR3 coding DNA: TGCGCCAGCAGCCAAGGATCTACAGGGTACAATGAGCAGTTCTTC. Translation gives CASSQGSTGYNEQFF. V gene TRBV5-1 combines with J gene TRBJ2-1; weak D call: TRBD1 (6 bases). Trimming pared 4 bases from V and 4 bases from J, leaving 15 bases between. The CDR3 is 15 residues long. The germline gives CDR1 SGHRS, CDR2 YFSETQ. The full variable domain, its missing parts supplied by reference TRBV5-1 and TRBJ2-1, is KAGVTQTPRYLIKTRGQQVTLSCSPISGHRSVSWYQQTPGQGLQFLFEYFSETQRNKGNFPGRFSGRQFSNSRSEMNVSTLELGDSALYLCASSQGSTGYNEQFFGPGTRLTVL.

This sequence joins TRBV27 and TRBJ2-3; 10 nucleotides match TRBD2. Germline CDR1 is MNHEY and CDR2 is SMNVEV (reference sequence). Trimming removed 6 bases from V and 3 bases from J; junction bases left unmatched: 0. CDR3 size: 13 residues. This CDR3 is CASRTSGTDTQYF. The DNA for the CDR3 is TGTGCCAGCAGGACTAGCGGGACAGATACGCAGTATTTT.

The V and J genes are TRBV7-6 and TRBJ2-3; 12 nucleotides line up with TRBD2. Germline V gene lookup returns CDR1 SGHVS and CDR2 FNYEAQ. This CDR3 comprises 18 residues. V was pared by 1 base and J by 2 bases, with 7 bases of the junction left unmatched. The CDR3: CASSLDGRLAGDTDTQYF. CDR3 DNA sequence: TGTGCCAGCAGCTTAGATGGACGACTAGCGGGAGACACAGATACGCAGTATTTT.

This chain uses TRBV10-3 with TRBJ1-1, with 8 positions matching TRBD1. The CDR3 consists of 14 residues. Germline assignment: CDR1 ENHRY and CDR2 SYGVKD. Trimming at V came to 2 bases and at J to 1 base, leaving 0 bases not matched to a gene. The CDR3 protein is CAISEGQGNTEAFF. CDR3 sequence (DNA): TGTGCCATCAGTGAGGGACAGGGGAACACTGAAGCTTTCTTT.

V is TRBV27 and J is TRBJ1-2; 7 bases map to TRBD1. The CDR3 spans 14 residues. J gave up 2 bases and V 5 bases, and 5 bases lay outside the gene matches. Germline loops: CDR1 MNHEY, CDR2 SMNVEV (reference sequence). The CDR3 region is CASSRDSRNYGYTF. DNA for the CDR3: TGTGCCAGCAGTCGGGACAGCCGGAACTATGGCTACACCTTC.

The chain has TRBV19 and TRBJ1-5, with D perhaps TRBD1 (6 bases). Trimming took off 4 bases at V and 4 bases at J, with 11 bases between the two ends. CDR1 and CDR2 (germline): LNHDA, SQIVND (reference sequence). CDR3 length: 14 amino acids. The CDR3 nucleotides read TGTGCCAGTAGTACGGACAGTACTAATCAGCCCCAGCATTTT. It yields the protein CASSTDSTNQPQHF.

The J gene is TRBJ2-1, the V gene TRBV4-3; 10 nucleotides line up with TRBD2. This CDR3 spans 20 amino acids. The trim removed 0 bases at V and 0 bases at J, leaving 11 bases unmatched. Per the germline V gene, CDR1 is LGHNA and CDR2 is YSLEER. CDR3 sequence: CASSQEKRGGLIGSYNEQFF. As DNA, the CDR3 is TGCGCCAGCAGCCAAGAAAAGCGGGGGGGGCTAATCGGCTCCTACAATGAGCAGTTCTTC.

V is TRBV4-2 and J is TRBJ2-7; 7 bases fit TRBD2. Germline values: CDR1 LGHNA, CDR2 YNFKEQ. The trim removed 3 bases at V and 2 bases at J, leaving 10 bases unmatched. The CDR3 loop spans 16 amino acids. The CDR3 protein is CASSQRGGAGPYEQYF. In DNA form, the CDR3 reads TGTGCCAGCAGCCAGAGAGGAGGAGCGGGACCCTACGAGCAGTACTTC.

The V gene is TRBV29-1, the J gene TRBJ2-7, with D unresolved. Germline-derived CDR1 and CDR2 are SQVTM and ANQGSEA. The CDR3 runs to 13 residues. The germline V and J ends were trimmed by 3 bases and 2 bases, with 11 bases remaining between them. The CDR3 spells CSVETERAYEQYF. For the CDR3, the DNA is TGCAGCGTTGAGACGGAGCGCGCCTACGAGCAGTACTTC.

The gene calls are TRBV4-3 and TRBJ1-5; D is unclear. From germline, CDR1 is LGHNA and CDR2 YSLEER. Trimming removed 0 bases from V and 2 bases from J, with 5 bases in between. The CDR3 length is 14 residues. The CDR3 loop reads CASSQDRGNQPQHF. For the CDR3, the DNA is TGCGCCAGCAGCCAAGATCGGGGCAATCAGCCCCAGCATTTT.

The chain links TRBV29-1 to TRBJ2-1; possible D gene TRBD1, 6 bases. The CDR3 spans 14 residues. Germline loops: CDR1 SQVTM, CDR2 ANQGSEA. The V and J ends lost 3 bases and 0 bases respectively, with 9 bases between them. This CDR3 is CSVEGASSYNEQFF. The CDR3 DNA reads TGCAGCGTTGAGGGGGCGAGCTCCTACAATGAGCAGTTCTTC.

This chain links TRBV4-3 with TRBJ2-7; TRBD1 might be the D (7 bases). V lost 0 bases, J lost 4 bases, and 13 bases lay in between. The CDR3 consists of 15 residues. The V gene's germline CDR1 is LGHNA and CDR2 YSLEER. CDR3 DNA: TGCGCCAGCAGCCAAGATCCAGGGGGAGGTTACGAGCAGTACTTC. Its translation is CASSQDPGGGYEQYF.